These T cell receptor beta chains were read from a single sample in a study of T cell changes during pregnancy in multiple sclerosis. Sequenced by immunoSEQ multiplex PCR; TCRdb stores in-frame clones only, minus some. The sample contains approximately 58,000 clones, more than 90% of which appear only once. Source: peripheral blood, taken in the second trimester of pregnancy. The receptors were sampled from a female donor with multiple sclerosis, enrolled in a pregnancy study. CDR3s include the opening cysteine and the closing phenylalanine or tryptophan. D genes are given only for firm matches. Size is omitted from some rows. Given values are once, few, many or a class for expanded clones.

J gene: TRBJ2-2; V gene: TRBV4-2; D gene: NA; clone size: NA; CDR3 DNA: TGTGCCAGCAGCCAGAGCCGGGGTACGTCGGGGGAGCTGTTTTTT; CDR3 protein: CASSQSRGTSGELFF
J gene: TRBJ2-1; V gene: TRBV27; D gene: NA; clone size: NA; CDR3 DNA: TGTGCCAGCAGTTTAGCTTGGAGCGAATACCGCAATGAGCAGTTCTTC; CDR3 protein: CASSLAWSEYRNEQFF
J gene: TRBJ2-5; V gene: TRBV18; D gene: NA; clone size: NA; CDR3 DNA: TGTGCCAGCTCACCAGTTTCGTTGTTACTGGAAGAGACCCAGTACTTC; CDR3 protein: CASSPVSLLLEETQYF
J gene: TRBJ1-1; V gene: TRBV4-2; D gene: NA; clone size: NA; CDR3 DNA: TGTGCCAGCAGCCAGAAGGGGGACACGTTCCGGGAAACTGAAGCTTTCTTT; CDR3 protein: CASSQKGDTFRETEAFF
J gene: TRBJ2-7; V gene: TRBV9; D gene: NA; clone size: NA; CDR3 DNA: TGTGCCAGCAGCGCCGCCGGAGTGGCGCTTTCGGGCTACGAGCAGTACTTC; CDR3 protein: CASSAAGVALSGYEQYF
J gene: TRBJ2-2; V gene: TRBV7-3; D gene: TRBD2; clone size: NA; CDR3 DNA: TGTGCCAGCAGCCCCTGGGGCACTAGCGACACCGGGGAGCTGTTTTTT; CDR3 protein: CASSPWGTSDTGELFF
J gene: TRBJ2-7; V gene: TRBV15; D gene: NA; clone size: NA; CDR3 DNA: TGTGCCACCAGCAGAGTTCCCCAGTACAAGATCTCCTACGAGCAGTACTTC; CDR3 protein: CATSRVPQYKISYEQYF
J gene: TRBJ2-1; V gene: TRBV7-9; D gene: NA; clone size: NA; CDR3 DNA: TGTGCCAGCAGCTTAGCTAGCGGTAGCTCCTACAATGAGCAGTTCTTC; CDR3 protein: CASSLASGSSYNEQFF
J gene: TRBJ2-7; V gene: TRBV10-1; D gene: TRBD1; clone size: NA; CDR3 DNA: TGCGCCAGCAGTGATTTCGGACAGGGAGACTACGAGCAGTACTTC; CDR3 protein: CASSDFGQGDYEQYF
J gene: TRBJ2-7; V gene: TRBV6-6; D gene: NA; clone size: NA; CDR3 DNA: TGTGCCAGCAGTGACGGAGGGATCTACGAGCAGTACTTC; CDR3 protein: CASSDGGIYEQYF
J gene: TRBJ2-7; V gene: TRBV5-1; D gene: TRBD2; clone size: NA; CDR3 DNA: TGCGCCAGCAGCTTGGTAGGCCTCCTCACTAGCGGGTCGGGTGAGCAGTACTTC; CDR3 protein: CASSLVGLLTSGSGEQYF
J gene: TRBJ2-7; V gene: TRBV19; D gene: NA; clone size: NA; CDR3 DNA: TGTGCCAGTAGTATTCTACAGGGAGGGGGCGAGCAGTACTTC; CDR3 protein: CASSILQGGGEQYF
J gene: TRBJ2-3; V gene: TRBV29-1; D gene: NA; clone size: NA; CDR3 DNA: TGCAGCGTTGATACAGGTGTTGGTGCAGATACGCAGTATTTT; CDR3 protein: CSVDTGVGADTQYF
J gene: TRBJ2-7; V gene: TRBV27; D gene: TRBD1; clone size: NA; CDR3 DNA: TGTGCCAGCAGTCCCAGGACAGGGAACGAGCAGTACTTC; CDR3 protein: CASSPRTGNEQYF
J gene: TRBJ2-5; V gene: TRBV5-1; D gene: TRBD1; clone size: NA; CDR3 DNA: TGCGCCAGCAGTACAAACAGGGGGCTACCGAAAGAGACCCAGTACTTC; CDR3 protein: CASSTNRGLPKETQYF
J gene: TRBJ1-3; V gene: TRBV25-1; D gene: NA; clone size: NA; CDR3 DNA: TGTGCCAGCGGCCAGAGGACGGGGACTGGAAACACCATATATTTT; CDR3 protein: CASGQRTGTGNTIYF
J gene: TRBJ2-1; V gene: TRBV19; D gene: NA; clone size: once; CDR3 DNA: TGTGCCAGTAGTATTGAGGCTTCCTCCTACAATGAGCAGTTCTTC; CDR3 protein: CASSIEASSYNEQFF
J gene: TRBJ2-2; V gene: TRBV12-5; D gene: NA; clone size: NA; CDR3 DNA: TGTGCTAGTGGCCCACGCTTGCCCGGCACCGGGGAGCTGTTTTTT; CDR3 protein: CASGPRLPGTGELFF
J gene: TRBJ2-7; V gene: TRBV13; D gene: TRBD1; clone size: once; CDR3 DNA: TGTGCCAGCAGCACTGAGGACAGGGGGGGGTACGAGCAGTACTTC; CDR3 protein: CASSTEDRGGYEQYF
J gene: TRBJ2-1; V gene: TRBV6-5; D gene: TRBD2; clone size: NA; CDR3 DNA: TGTGCCAGCAGTCCCTCATTTAGCGGGAGTCGGGAGCAGTTCTTC; CDR3 protein: CASSPSFSGSREQFF
J gene: TRBJ1-1; V gene: TRBV14; D gene: NA; clone size: few; CDR3 DNA: TGTGCCAGCAGCCAGCTATTACACACTGAAGCTTTCTTT; CDR3 protein: CASSQLLHTEAFF
J gene: TRBJ2-7; V gene: TRBV19; D gene: TRBD2; clone size: NA; CDR3 DNA: TGTGCCAGTAGTCCGGGACTAGTTGCCTACGAGCAGTACTTC; CDR3 protein: CASSPGLVAYEQYF
J gene: TRBJ1-2; V gene: TRBV30; D gene: TRBD1; clone size: NA; CDR3 DNA: TGTGCCCTACACCGGGACAGGGGATATCAGTACGATGGCTACACCTTC; CDR3 protein: CALHRDRGYQYDGYTF
J gene: TRBJ2-2; V gene: TRBV2; D gene: NA; clone size: NA; CDR3 DNA: TGTGCCAGCAGTGAATTCGGCGGTAGGAACACCGGGGAGCTGTTTTTT; CDR3 protein: CASSEFGGRNTGELFF
J gene: TRBJ2-7; V gene: TRBV6-5; D gene: TRBD2; clone size: NA; CDR3 DNA: TGTGCCAGCAGCAATGGGGGGGTGGGCTCCTACGAGCAGTACTTC; CDR3 protein: CASSNGGVGSYEQYF
J gene: TRBJ1-2; V gene: TRBV18; D gene: NA; clone size: NA; CDR3 DNA: TGTGCCAGCTCACCCCGGGCCGGGAATCCTCTAGAAGATAACTATGGCTACACCTTC; CDR3 protein: CASSPRAGNPLEDNYGYTF
J gene: TRBJ1-1; V gene: TRBV9; D gene: NA; clone size: NA; CDR3 DNA: TGTGCCAGCAGCGTAGCGGAGCGGAACACTGAAGCTTTCTTT; CDR3 protein: CASSVAERNTEAFF
J gene: TRBJ1-2; V gene: TRBV5-1; D gene: NA; clone size: NA; CDR3 DNA: TGCGCCAGCAGAAGTGAGGGAGGGTATGGCTACACCTTC; CDR3 protein: CASRSEGGYGYTF
J gene: TRBJ2-5; V gene: TRBV30; D gene: NA; clone size: NA; CDR3 DNA: TGTGCCTGGAGTCAATACCAAGAGACCCAGTACTTC; CDR3 protein: CAWSQYQETQYF
J gene: TRBJ2-1; V gene: TRBV18; D gene: TRBD1; clone size: NA; CDR3 DNA: TGTGCCAGCTCACCAACATCTGGACAGGGGTACGATGAGCAGTTCTTC; CDR3 protein: CASSPTSGQGYDEQFF